The next 23 T cell receptor beta chains were all read from a single sample in a study of shared clonotypes between healthy human individuals. Produced via immunoSEQ multiplex PCR; TCRdb's table is partial and in-frame only. The data hold about 600,000 clones, with around 76% observed a single time. The sample was PBMCs. These receptors were taken from a middle-aged woman in good health. Some clones in this sample may be carry-over from other donors' samples.

The chain links TRBV7-3 to TRBJ1-6, with D unresolved. CDR1 is SGHTA and CDR2 is FQGTGA in the germline V gene. The CDR3 has 13 amino acids. V lost 0 bases, J lost 10 bases, and 7 bases lay in between. The CDR3: CASSLTEGSPLHF. In DNA form, the CDR3 reads TGTGCCAGCAGCTTAACGGAGGGCTCACCCCTCCACTTT. The variable domain in full, with the rest retrieved from reference TRBV7-3 and TRBJ1-6, is GAGVSQTPSNKVTEKGKYVELRCDPISGHTALYWYRQSLGQGPEFLIYFQGTGAADDSGLPNDRFFAVRPEGSVSTLKIQRTERGDSAVYLCASSLTEGSPLHFGNGTRLTVT.

The V call is TRBV15, the J call TRBJ2-1; weak D call: TRBD2 (5 bases). The CDR3 totals 15 residues. Germline V gene data show CDR1 as LNHNV and CDR2 as YYDKDF (reference sequence). The ends were cut back, 5 bases at V and 4 bases at J, with 15 bases in the middle. The CDR3 bases are TGTGCCACCAGCCCACGGACTGGAGATTACAATGAGCAGTTCTTC. It encodes CATSPRTGDYNEQFF. Full variable domain (missing parts from reference TRBV15 and TRBJ2-1): DAMVIQNPRYQVTQFGKPVTLSCSQTLNHNVMYWYQQKSSQAPKLLFHYYDKDFNNEADTPDNFQSRRPNTSFCFLDIRSPGLGDTAMYLCATSPRTGDYNEQFFGPGTRLTVL.

This chain uses TRBV10-3 with TRBJ2-5, with D uncertain. From germline, CDR1 is ENHRY and CDR2 SYGVKD. V shed 6 bases and J shed 0 bases, with 14 bases lying between them. This CDR3 has 15 amino acids. CDR3 coding DNA: TGTGCCATCAGCCCTAGACCCCTGTACCAAGAGACCCAGTACTTC. Translated: CAISPRPLYQETQYF.

This clone was seen a single time. Other DNA sequences in this sample translate to the same CDR3. The chain carries TRBV27 and TRBJ2-7; 11 nucleotides agree with TRBD2. V lost 4 bases and J lost 3; bases outside the gene matches: 5. Per the germline V gene, CDR1 is MNHEY and CDR2 is SMNVEV (reference sequence). The CDR3 consists of 15 residues. This chain's CDR3 is CASSWSGTSGYEQYF. Here the CDR3 DNA reads TGTGCCAGCAGTTGGTCCGGGACTAGCGGCTACGAGCAGTACTTC.

On this clone: A much larger clonotype is one base distant, so this may be a read error. Other DNA sequences within the sample encode an identical CDR3. V is TRBV30 and J is TRBJ2-3; D gene unclear. The CDR3 contains 13 residues. CDR1 is GTSNPN and CDR2 is SVGIG in the germline V gene (reference sequence). The V end was cut by 0 bases, the J end by 12 bases, with 16 bases between. This CDR3 reads CAWSVLSTDTQYF. The CDR3 bases are TGTGCCTGGAGTGTACTTAGTACAGACACACAGTATTTT.

This chain joins TRBV28 and TRBJ2-5; the D gene is possibly TRBD1 (7 bases). CDR1 and CDR2 from the germline V gene are MDHEN and SYDVKM. The CDR3 loop spans 15 amino acids. Trimming pared 2 bases from V and 5 bases from J, leaving 15 bases between. The CDR3 DNA follows: TGTGCCAGCAGTTTACGGGGCAGGGGGAGGGAGACCCAGTACTTC. Amino acid sequence: CASSLRGRGRETQYF.

The CDR3 DNA reads as TGTGCCAGCAGTTGGAGACAAAGCAATACAGATACGCAGTATTTT. This gives the protein CASSWRQSNTDTQYF. This rearrangement joins TRBV2 to TRBJ2-3, with D hard to call. The V end was cut by 5 bases, the J end by 3 bases, with 15 bases between. CDR3 length: 15 residues. Germline CDR1 SNHLY, CDR2 FYNNEI.

The gene calls are TRBV6-5 and TRBJ2-7, with 8 bases that match TRBD1. The CDR3 contains 15 residues. The germline CDR1 and CDR2 sequences are MNHEY and SVGAGI. Trimming at V came to 3 bases and at J to 6 bases, leaving 10 bases not matched to a gene. The CDR3 protein is CASSYLPDRAGEQYF. The CDR3 DNA is TGTGCCAGCAGTTATCTCCCGGACAGGGCCGGCGAGCAGTACTTC.

This chain links TRBV18 with TRBJ2-7; 9 nucleotides line up with TRBD1. V lost 4 bases and J lost 5; bases outside the gene matches: 12. Germline CDR1 reads KGHSH; CDR2 reads LQKENI. The CDR3 runs to 16 residues. The CDR3 loop reads CASSLGKPGQGDEQYF. In DNA form, the CDR3 reads TGTGCCAGCTCACTGGGAAAACCGGGACAGGGTGACGAGCAGTACTTC. Complete variable domain (other parts from reference TRBV18 and TRBJ2-7): NAGVMQNPRHLVRRRGQEARLRCSPMKGHSHVYWYRQLPEEGLKFMVYLQKENIIDESGMPKERFSAEFPKEGPSILRIQQVVRGDSAAYFCASSLGKPGQGDEQYFGPGTRLTVT.

The J gene is TRBJ1-1, the V gene TRBV27; 8 bases are a match to TRBD1. V lost 5 bases to trimming and J lost 0 bases; unmatched junction nucleotides: 11. The CDR3 consists of 17 residues. Germline V lookup: CDR1 MNHEY, CDR2 SMNVEV (reference sequence). CDR3 sequence reads: CASSRQTPGGLNTEAFF. In DNA, the CDR3 is TGTGCCAGCAGTCGCCAGACCCCAGGGGGCTTGAACACTGAAGCTTTCTTT.

This clone was detected once. The V gene is TRBV29-1, the J gene TRBJ1-5; weak D call: TRBD1 (5 bases). Trimming cost V 4 bases and J 1 base, with 8 bases left between them. CDR3 length: 13 amino acids. Germline CDR1 is SQVTM and CDR2 is ANQGSEA. The CDR3 sequence is CSVGGVSNQPQHF. DNA of the CDR3: TGCAGCGTTGGGGGGGTGAGCAATCAGCCCCAGCATTTT.

V gene TRBV28 combines with J gene TRBJ1-3, with 10 positions matching TRBD1. CDR1 MDHEN and CDR2 SYDVKM come from the germline V gene. Trimming removed 6 bases from V and 8 bases from J; junction bases left unmatched: 7. The CDR3 loop spans 14 amino acids. Here the CDR3 reads CASSRGTGVDTIYF. In DNA, the CDR3 is TGTGCCAGCAGCCGTGGGACAGGGGTTGACACCATATATTTT.

Notes on this clone: Given a far larger clone just one base away, this is likely a sequencing read error. The CDR3 does not end in the conserved phenylalanine or tryptophan, so this is likely a read error. The chain employs TRBV30 and TRBJ2-6, with TRBD1 as a possible D gene (5 bases). The CDR3 spans 13 residues. V lost 8 bases and J 2 bases, leaving 10 bases between the germline ends. Germline V gene data show CDR1 as GTSNPN and CDR2 as SVGIG (reference sequence). The CDR3 here is CAGRGAGANVLTS. The CDR3 DNA reads as TGTGCCGGAAGGGGTGCTGGGGCCAACGTCCTGACTTCC.

This chain uses TRBV6-4 with TRBJ2-3; a possible D gene is TRBD2 (6 bases). Trimming took 5 bases from V and 2 from J, leaving 14 bases between them. The CDR3 has 15 residues. CDR1 and CDR2 from the germline V gene are MRHNA and SNTAGT. The CDR3 sequence: CASSPGASDTDTQYF. DNA for the CDR3: TGTGCCAGCAGTCCCGGGGCTAGCGACACAGATACGCAGTATTTT.

V is TRBV28 and J is TRBJ2-2; D uncertain. Germline CDR1 is MDHEN and CDR2 is SYDVKM. V lost 3 bases and J 9 bases, leaving 8 bases between the germline ends. This CDR3 has 12 residues. The CDR3 loop is CASSLVGRELFF. CDR3 sequence (DNA): TGTGCCAGCAGTTTGGTGGGCCGGGAGCTGTTTTTT.

A remark on this clone: A much larger clone lies one base from this, so it may be a read error. In the same sample, other DNA sequences code for this CDR3. The V gene is TRBV30, the J gene TRBJ2-5; D is ambiguous. The CDR3 covers 14 residues. Germline CDR1 GTSNPN, CDR2 SVGIG (reference sequence). The CDR3 is CAWSVVGNLGTQYF. DNA of the CDR3: TGCGCCTGGAGTGTAGTCGGCAACCTTGGGACCCAGTACTTC.

Worth noting for this clone: With only one base between it and a far larger clone, this is likely a read error. This CDR3 is CSWSPGLSYGYTF. The CDR3 nucleotides are TGTTCCTGGAGTCCTGGCTTAAGCTATGGCTACACCTTC. The chain uses TRBV30 and TRBJ1-2; D ambiguous. This CDR3 contains 13 residues. CDR1 and CDR2 (germline): GTSNPN, SVGIG (reference sequence). Full variable domain (outside the CDR3, taken from reference TRBV30 and TRBJ1-2): SQTIHQWPATLVQPVGSPLSLECTVEGTSNPNLYWYRQAAGRGLQLLFYSVGIGQISSEVPQNLSASRPQDRQFILSSKKLLLSDSGFYLCSWSPGLSYGYTFGSGTRLTVV.

This clone was picked up a small number of times. In the same sample, other DNA sequences code for this CDR3. V and J are TRBV18 and TRBJ1-3; D unclear. The CDR3 totals 16 residues. The V end lost 3 bases, the J end lost 0 bases, and 12 bases lay between the germline ends. Germline CDR1 reads KGHSH; CDR2 reads LQKENI. CDR3 loop: CASSPGEGASGNTIYF. The DNA of the CDR3 is TGTGCCAGCTCACCCGGGGAAGGAGCCTCTGGAAACACCATATATTTT. Variable domain in full (rest from reference TRBV18 and TRBJ1-3): NAGVMQNPRHLVRRRGQEARLRCSPMKGHSHVYWYRQLPEEGLKFMVYLQKENIIDESGMPKERFSAEFPKEGPSILRIQQVVRGDSAAYFCASSPGEGASGNTIYFGEGSWLTVV.

This chain links TRBV7-8 with TRBJ2-5, with D possibly matching TRBD1 (6 bases). Germline CDR1 is SGHVS and CDR2 is FQNEAQ. The CDR3 totals 14 residues. Between the trimmed V and J ends, which lost 3 bases and 5 bases, there was a span of 13 bases. This chain's CDR3 is CASSLAGEWETQYF. The CDR3 region has the DNA TGTGCCAGCAGCTTGGCAGGGGAATGGGAGACCCAGTACTTC.

Points on this clone: With a much larger clone just one base away, this may be a read error. V and J are TRBV29-1 and TRBJ2-5; 7 nucleotides agree with TRBD1. Germline V gene sequence: CDR1 SQVTM, CDR2 ANQGSEA. V was pared by 7 bases and J by 2 bases, with 4 bases of the junction left unmatched. The CDR3 consists of 12 residues. DNA for the CDR3: TGCAGCGCCCGGGACAGTCAAGAGACCCAGTACTTC. This sequence encodes CSARDSQETQYF.

The chain links TRBV27 to TRBJ2-1; TRBD2 matches at 8 bases. V lost 3 bases, J lost 6 bases, and 13 bases stayed unmatched. The germline CDR1 and CDR2 sequences are MNHEY and SMNVEV (reference sequence). This CDR3 is built from 17 residues. The CDR3 protein is CASSFNPPGLGANEQFF. In DNA, the CDR3 is TGTGCCAGCAGTTTCAACCCGCCGGGACTAGGGGCCAATGAGCAGTTCTTC.

The rearrangement uses TRBV5-1 and TRBJ2-1; TRBD1 matches at 9 bases. V gave up 4 bases and J gave up 10 bases; unmatched junction bases: 12. Germline CDR1 SGHRS, CDR2 YFSETQ. CDR3 length equals 15 residues. This chain's CDR3 is CASSSPGQGKEEQFF. CDR3 nucleotides: TGCGCCAGCAGCAGTCCGGGACAGGGTAAGGAAGAGCAGTTCTTC.

The chain recombines TRBV5-8 with TRBJ1-5; possible D gene TRBD1, 5 bases. CDR3 length: 16 amino acids. V was shortened by 1 base and J by 3 bases, with 14 bases between the two germline ends. CDR1 and CDR2 (germline): SGHTS, YDEGEE. The CDR3 nucleotides are TGTGCCAGCAGCTTGTGGGGCAGGGCGACCAATCAGCCCCAGCATTTT. Its protein is CASSLWGRATNQPQHF. Together with reference TRBV5-8 and TRBJ1-5, the CDR3 gives the full variable domain: EAGVTQSPTHLIKTRGQQATLRCSPISGHTSVYWYQQALGLGLQFLLWYDEGEERNRGNFPPRFSGRQFPNYSSELNVNALELEDSALYLCASSLWGRATNQPQHFGDGTRLSIL.